These 31 T cell receptor beta chains came from one sample sequenced in a study of T-cell reconstitution after alpha-beta-depleted transplantation in children. Unique molecular identifiers were incorporated during preparation of the TCRbeta library. One entry per CDR3 protein, called by TCRdb with MiXCR from the PCR reads. Here the sample spans approximately 490,000 distinct CDR3 sequences, more than 9% being singletons. Specimen: PBMCs, collected before TCRalphabeta/CD19-depleted stem cell transplant. These receptors were taken from a child aged 2-15 years with inherited bone marrow failure, due to receive a stem cell transplant.

This clonotype was picked up many times. The chain uses TRBV9 and TRBJ2-7, with 8 bases identical to TRBD2. Germline-derived CDR1 and CDR2 are SGDLS and YYNGEE. The CDR3 covers 14 residues. The ends lost 4 bases at V and 5 bases at J; junction bases unmatched: 8. CDR3 in DNA: TGTGCCAGCAGCCCCGGGGGGGGTAGTGACGAGCAGTACTTC. Protein: CASSPGGGSDEQYF.

This clonotype came up a few times. The chain recombines TRBV7-8 with TRBJ2-3; 9 nucleotides match TRBD1. The V gene's germline CDR1 is SGHVS and CDR2 FQNEAQ. CDR3 length: 14 residues. Trimming removed 6 bases from V and 2 bases from J; junction bases left unmatched: 3. CDR3 nucleotide sequence: TGTGCCAGCAGACACAGGGGGCTCACAGATACGCAGTATTTT. It encodes CASRHRGLTDTQYF.

At least ten counts were recorded for this clonotype. V and J are TRBV14 and TRBJ2-5; D not resolved. The V end lost 1 base, the J end lost 5 bases, and 5 bases lay between the germline ends. Germline CDR1 reads SGHDN; CDR2 reads FVKESK. This CDR3 contains 12 residues. In DNA form, the CDR3 reads TGTGCCAGCAGCCAAGTGTGGGAGACCCAGTACTTC. Its protein is CASSQVWETQYF.

Points on this clonotype: This sequence may be a read error, since a much larger clone differs from it by one base. This chain joins TRBV3-1 and TRBJ2-3; 9 bases fit TRBD2. The CDR3 length is 17 residues. V lost 6 bases to trimming and J lost 0 bases; unmatched junction nucleotides: 10. The germline V gene has CDR1 LGHDT and CDR2 YNNKEL (reference sequence). The CDR3 region has the DNA TGTGCCAGCAGTCCAGCTAGCGGGAACCCTAGCACAGATACGCAGTATTTT. Protein: CASSPASGNPSTDTQYF.

This clonotype was seen at least ten times. Germline and junction disagree at one end, which may indicate a read error. This chain connects TRBV15 to TRBJ2-3; 13 bases are shared with TRBD2. The CDR3 consists of 18 residues. Germline loops: CDR1 LNHNV, CDR2 YYDKDF (reference sequence). As DNA, the CDR3 is TGTGCCACCAGCGGAGAACCCCCGGGACTAGCGGGAAGAGATACGCAGTATTTT. The encoded protein is CATSGEPPGLAGRDTQYF. The full variable domain, with the rest looked up from reference TRBV15 and TRBJ2-3, is DAMVIQNPRYQVTQFGKPVTLSCSQTLNHNVMYWYQQKSSQAPKLLFHYYDKDFNNEADTPDNFQSRRPNTSFCFLDIRSPGLGDTAMYLCATSGEPPGLAGRDTQYFGPGTRLTVL.

In its sample, this clonotype was seen many times. The chain combines TRBV20-1 with TRBJ2-2; D is unclear. The V gene lost 2 bases and the J gene lost 2 bases, with 6 bases spanning the gap. This CDR3 comprises 13 residues. Germline V gives CDR1 DFQATT, CDR2 SNEGSKA (reference sequence). CDR3 nucleotide sequence: TGCAGTGCTAGATGGGGTAACACCGGGGAGCTGTTTTTT. Its protein product is CSARWGNTGELFF.

This clonotype was observed many times. The chain is built from TRBV29-1 and TRBJ1-1; D not resolved. The CDR3 length is 12 residues. V was clipped by 7 bases and J by 0 bases, with 9 bases between them. Germline loops: CDR1 SQVTM, CDR2 ANQGSEA. CDR3 amino acids: CSGGSLNTEAFF. CDR3 nucleotides: TGCAGCGGAGGGAGCTTGAACACTGAAGCTTTCTTT.

Ten or more counts support this clonotype. This chain uses TRBV29-1 with TRBJ2-1, with 10 bases lining up with TRBD2. CDR3 size: 15 residues. CDR1 and CDR2 from the germline V gene are SQVTM and ANQGSEA. Unmatched junction bases numbered 5, after V lost 6 bases and J lost 0 bases. This chain's CDR3 is CSVAGLADSYNEQFF. CDR3 bases: TGCAGCGTGGCCGGACTAGCGGACTCCTACAATGAGCAGTTCTTC.

This clonotype was observed many times. The chain links TRBV4-3 to TRBJ2-3; possible D gene TRBD2, 7 bases. Germline V gene lookup returns CDR1 LGHNA and CDR2 YSLEER. V lost 0 bases and J lost 5, with 15 bases in between. The CDR3 is made up of 16 amino acids. The CDR3 DNA reads TGCGCCAGCAGCCAAGATTGGGGGGGCGAGGGAGATACGCAGTATTTT. Translated: CASSQDWGGEGDTQYF.

This clonotype was counted many times. This sequence joins TRBV10-2 and TRBJ2-1; 9 bases are shared with TRBD2. This CDR3 region has 15 residues. V lost 4 bases, J lost 3 bases, and 4 bases stayed unmatched. Germline V gene lookup returns CDR1 WSHSY and CDR2 SAAADI. The CDR3 spells CASSGETSGYNEQFF. CDR3 nucleotide sequence: TGCGCCAGCAGTGGGGAGACTAGCGGCTACAATGAGCAGTTCTTC.

This clonotype was recorded many times. This chain links TRBV4-1 with TRBJ2-7; D might be TRBD1 (7 bases). The CDR3 extends over 14 amino acids. Germline CDR1 MGHRA, CDR2 YSYEKL. The ends were cut back, 4 bases at V and 4 bases at J, with 14 bases in the middle. This CDR3 reads CASSLNAGGYEQYF. CDR3 DNA sequence: TGCGCCAGCAGCCTCAACGCAGGGGGGTACGAGCAGTACTTC.

Notes on this clonotype: A much bigger clone sits one base away, suggesting this may be a read error. This chain uses TRBV6-4 with TRBJ1-2, with D tentatively TRBD1 (5 bases). The germline gives CDR1 MRHNA, CDR2 SNTAGT. This CDR3 has 15 residues. CDR3 nucleotide sequence: TGTGCCAGCAGTCTGGGACGGTCAACTAACTATGGCTACCCCTTC. Translated, it gives CASSLGRSTNYGYPF.

The J gene is TRBJ2-2, the V gene TRBV5-1, with 10 bases identical to TRBD2. CDR3 length: 17 residues. V lost 1 base and J lost 2; bases outside the gene matches: 5. From germline, CDR1 is SGHRS and CDR2 YFSETQ. The CDR3 DNA follows: TGCGCCAGCAGCTTGAGTCTAGCGGGAGAAAACACCGGGGAGCTGTTTTTT. Encoded protein: CASSLSLAGENTGELFF.

On this clonotype itself: This could be a read error, since a much larger clone is one nucleotide away. The chain joins TRBV25-1 to TRBJ2-1; TRBD1 might be the D (6 bases). The germline CDR1 and CDR2 sequences are MGHDK and SYGVNS. The V end lost 4 bases, the J end lost 3 bases, and 19 bases lay between the germline ends. This CDR3 has 17 amino acids. This chain's CDR3 is CASSGGRGWVYYNEQFF. In DNA form, the CDR3 reads TGTGCCAGCAGTGGAGGTAGGGGGTGGGTCTACTACAATGAGCAGTTCTTC.

This clonotype appeared many times. The chain joins TRBV7-9 to TRBJ2-2, with D maybe TRBD1 (6 bases). Germline CDR1 SEHNR, CDR2 FQNEAQ (reference sequence). V shed 1 base and J shed 4 bases, with 10 bases lying between them. The CDR3 runs to 15 residues. The CDR3, as DNA: TGTGCCAGCAGCTTAGGAGTACAGGGCACCGGGGAGCTGTTTTTT. Translation: CASSLGVQGTGELFF.

This clonotype was picked up many times. The J gene is TRBJ2-1, the V gene TRBV19; tentative D call: TRBD1 (5 bases). From germline, CDR1 is LNHDA and CDR2 SQIVND (reference sequence). The CDR3 contains 13 residues. The V gene lost 7 bases and the J gene lost 6 bases, with 13 bases spanning the gap. The DNA for the CDR3 is TGTGCCAGTACAGGAGCAGGGATCAATGAGCAGTTCTTC. It specifies CASTGAGINEQFF. The full variable domain, rest sourced from reference TRBV19 and TRBJ2-1, is DGGITQSPKYLFRKEGQNVTLSCEQNLNHDAMYWYRQDPGQGLRLIYYSQIVNDFQKGDIAEGYSVSREKKESFPLTVTSAQKNPTAFYLCASTGAGINEQFFGPGTRLTVL.

This CDR3 reads CSVAGDSSMAPDTQYF. Written as DNA, the CDR3 is TGCAGCGTTGCAGGGGACTCTTCCATGGCACCAGATACGCAGTATTTT. This chain links TRBV29-1 with TRBJ2-3; D assignment may be TRBD1 or TRBD2 (6 bases each). V lost 4 bases, J lost 4 bases, and 21 bases lay in between. This CDR3 is 16 amino acids long. CDR1 is SQVTM, CDR2 ANQGSEA, per germline.

The chain joins TRBV7-2 to TRBJ1-4, with D possibly TRBD1 on 6 matching bases. The CDR3 spans 16 residues. Germline V gene sequence: CDR1 SGHTA, CDR2 FQGNSA. V was shortened by 2 bases and J by 10 bases, with 20 bases between the two germline ends. The CDR3 DNA is TGTGCCAGCAGCTTAATTGGGGGCCAGGGAGGTCGAAAACTGTTTTTT. Amino acid sequence: CASSLIGGQGGRKLFF.

This clonotype was recorded at least ten times. The chain couples TRBV5-1 to TRBJ2-1, with TRBD2 matching over 11 bases. V gave up 1 base and J gave up 2 bases; unmatched junction bases: 5. The germline CDR1 and CDR2 sequences are SGHRS and YFSETQ. This CDR3 spans 17 amino acids. The CDR3 DNA follows: TGCGCCAGCAGCTTGTTGGCTAGCGGGAGGACCTACAATGAGCAGTTCTTC. The encoded protein is CASSLLASGRTYNEQFF.

This clonotype was detected ten times or more. V is TRBV4-3 and J is TRBJ2-5; D might be TRBD2 (6 bases). This CDR3 has 13 amino acids. Germline V CDR1 and CDR2: LGHNA, YSLEER. Trimming left V 5 bases short and J 5 bases short, with 12 bases between. CDR3: CASSTTRFETQYF. DNA of the CDR3: TGCGCCAGCAGCACGACTAGATTTGAGACCCAGTACTTC.

Note on this clonotype: One base away lies a much larger clone, so this may be a sequencing read error. The CDR3 spells CASNKSDSHPETQYF. The CDR3, as DNA: TGCGCCAGCAACAAATCAGACAGCCATCCTGAGACCCAGTACTTC. The chain recombines TRBV5-1 with TRBJ2-5, with a weak D call TRBD1 (5 bases). There are 15 residues in the CDR3. Trimming took off 6 bases at V and 5 bases at J, with 20 bases between the two ends. The germline V gene encodes CDR1 SGHRS and CDR2 YFSETQ.

The sample holds many counts of this clonotype. The CDR3 sequence: CASSLVWGAVNTEAFF. The CDR3 DNA reads as TGCGCCAGCAGCTTGGTATGGGGGGCCGTGAACACTGAAGCTTTCTTT. The rearrangement uses TRBV5-1 and TRBJ1-1; a possible D gene is TRBD1 (6 bases). CDR3 length: 16 amino acids. The germline V and J ends were trimmed by 0 bases and 0 bases, with 12 bases remaining between them. Per the germline V gene, CDR1 is SGHRS and CDR2 is YFSETQ.

The rearrangement joins TRBV7-6 to TRBJ2-5, with 8 bases fitting TRBD1. Trimming at V came to 3 bases and at J to 5 bases, leaving 2 bases not matched to a gene. The CDR3 length is 13 residues. CDR1 SGHVS and CDR2 FNYEAQ come from the germline V gene. The CDR3 coding sequence is TGTGCCAGCAGCTTTTGGACAGGGGAGACCCAGTACTTC. Its protein product is CASSFWTGETQYF.

The genes are TRBV27 and TRBJ2-4; no definite D call. The CDR3 runs 14 residues. Trimming pared 2 bases from V and 8 bases from J, leaving 13 bases between. Germline-derived CDR1 and CDR2 are MNHEY and SMNVEV (reference sequence). The CDR3 spells CASSLNPSSDIQYF. CDR3 bases: TGTGCCAGCAGTTTAAACCCTAGTTCTGACATTCAGTACTTC.

This clonotype was counted only a few times. The chain employs TRBV4-3 and TRBJ2-1; 15 bases fit TRBD2. CDR3 length: 17 amino acids. CDR1 and CDR2 from the germline V gene are LGHNA and YSLEER. The ends lost 1 base at V and 4 bases at J; junction bases unmatched: 2. The CDR3 spells CASSQGTSGRGYNEQFF. The CDR3 nucleotides read TGCGCCAGCAGCCAAGGGACTAGCGGGAGGGGATACAATGAGCAGTTCTTC.

This clonotype was seen a handful of times. J is TRBJ1-2 and V is TRBV4-2, with D possibly being TRBD1 (5 bases). From germline, CDR1 is LGHNA and CDR2 YNFKEQ. Deletions cut 0 bases from V and 1 base from J, with 21 bases between. The CDR3 spans 19 residues. Here the CDR3 reads CASSQDNRSPGPDNYGYTF. CDR3 bases: TGTGCCAGCAGCCAAGATAACCGATCTCCGGGGCCGGATAACTATGGCTACACCTTC.

This clonotype came up many times. The rearrangement links TRBV7-2 to TRBJ2-2; TRBD2 agrees at 8 bases. With V trimmed by 1 base and J by 5 bases, 9 bases remained unmatched. The germline V gene has CDR1 SGHTA and CDR2 FQGNSA. CDR3 length equals 17 residues. The CDR3 bases are TGTGCCAGCAGCTTAGGGCCCCGGGGGGGTTGGACCGGGGAGCTGTTTTTT. This encodes CASSLGPRGGWTGELFF.

This clonotype was seen once. In DNA, the CDR3 is TGTGCCACCATAGACAGGGTGTGGTACGAGCAGTACTTC. Translation gives CATIDRVWYEQYF. This rearrangement joins TRBV28 to TRBJ2-7, with TRBD1 identical over 7 bases. Germline values: CDR1 MDHEN, CDR2 SYDVKM. The CDR3 runs to 13 residues. With 10 bases clipped from V and 4 bases from J, the junction kept 10 bases outside the gene matches.

Ten or more counts support this clonotype. The gene calls are TRBV4-3 and TRBJ2-5; perhaps TRBD1 as D (6 bases). Looked up from germline, CDR1 is LGHNA and CDR2 is YSLEER. V was cut by 0 bases and J by 2 bases, with 7 bases left in between. The CDR3 consists of 14 residues. CDR3 DNA sequence: TGCGCCAGCAGCCAAGATAGGGGGCAAGAGACCCAGTACTTC. It yields the protein CASSQDRGQETQYF.

Only one count was recorded for this clonotype. This rearrangement joins TRBV7-4 to TRBJ2-3; a weak D match, TRBD2 (5 bases). Germline assignment: CDR1 SGHVT and CDR2 SQSDAQ. The CDR3 length is 17 residues. V was shortened by 7 bases and J by 5 bases, with 25 bases between the two germline ends. The CDR3 coding sequence is TGTGCCAGCACCCACCTCCCCCGTGGTAGCGACAAAGATACGCAGTATTTT. This codes for CASTHLPRGSDKDTQYF.

This clonotype was seen repeatedly, ten times or more. The chain has TRBV7-9 and TRBJ2-5, with D possibly being TRBD1 (6 bases). Germline V gives CDR1 SEHNR, CDR2 FQNEAQ (reference sequence). Trimming cost V 5 bases and J 5 bases, with 15 bases left between them. This CDR3 is 14 amino acids long. The CDR3 DNA sequence: TGTGCCAGCAGCCGAACAGGGTTTGGGGAGACCCAGTACTTC. Translating it yields CASSRTGFGETQYF.